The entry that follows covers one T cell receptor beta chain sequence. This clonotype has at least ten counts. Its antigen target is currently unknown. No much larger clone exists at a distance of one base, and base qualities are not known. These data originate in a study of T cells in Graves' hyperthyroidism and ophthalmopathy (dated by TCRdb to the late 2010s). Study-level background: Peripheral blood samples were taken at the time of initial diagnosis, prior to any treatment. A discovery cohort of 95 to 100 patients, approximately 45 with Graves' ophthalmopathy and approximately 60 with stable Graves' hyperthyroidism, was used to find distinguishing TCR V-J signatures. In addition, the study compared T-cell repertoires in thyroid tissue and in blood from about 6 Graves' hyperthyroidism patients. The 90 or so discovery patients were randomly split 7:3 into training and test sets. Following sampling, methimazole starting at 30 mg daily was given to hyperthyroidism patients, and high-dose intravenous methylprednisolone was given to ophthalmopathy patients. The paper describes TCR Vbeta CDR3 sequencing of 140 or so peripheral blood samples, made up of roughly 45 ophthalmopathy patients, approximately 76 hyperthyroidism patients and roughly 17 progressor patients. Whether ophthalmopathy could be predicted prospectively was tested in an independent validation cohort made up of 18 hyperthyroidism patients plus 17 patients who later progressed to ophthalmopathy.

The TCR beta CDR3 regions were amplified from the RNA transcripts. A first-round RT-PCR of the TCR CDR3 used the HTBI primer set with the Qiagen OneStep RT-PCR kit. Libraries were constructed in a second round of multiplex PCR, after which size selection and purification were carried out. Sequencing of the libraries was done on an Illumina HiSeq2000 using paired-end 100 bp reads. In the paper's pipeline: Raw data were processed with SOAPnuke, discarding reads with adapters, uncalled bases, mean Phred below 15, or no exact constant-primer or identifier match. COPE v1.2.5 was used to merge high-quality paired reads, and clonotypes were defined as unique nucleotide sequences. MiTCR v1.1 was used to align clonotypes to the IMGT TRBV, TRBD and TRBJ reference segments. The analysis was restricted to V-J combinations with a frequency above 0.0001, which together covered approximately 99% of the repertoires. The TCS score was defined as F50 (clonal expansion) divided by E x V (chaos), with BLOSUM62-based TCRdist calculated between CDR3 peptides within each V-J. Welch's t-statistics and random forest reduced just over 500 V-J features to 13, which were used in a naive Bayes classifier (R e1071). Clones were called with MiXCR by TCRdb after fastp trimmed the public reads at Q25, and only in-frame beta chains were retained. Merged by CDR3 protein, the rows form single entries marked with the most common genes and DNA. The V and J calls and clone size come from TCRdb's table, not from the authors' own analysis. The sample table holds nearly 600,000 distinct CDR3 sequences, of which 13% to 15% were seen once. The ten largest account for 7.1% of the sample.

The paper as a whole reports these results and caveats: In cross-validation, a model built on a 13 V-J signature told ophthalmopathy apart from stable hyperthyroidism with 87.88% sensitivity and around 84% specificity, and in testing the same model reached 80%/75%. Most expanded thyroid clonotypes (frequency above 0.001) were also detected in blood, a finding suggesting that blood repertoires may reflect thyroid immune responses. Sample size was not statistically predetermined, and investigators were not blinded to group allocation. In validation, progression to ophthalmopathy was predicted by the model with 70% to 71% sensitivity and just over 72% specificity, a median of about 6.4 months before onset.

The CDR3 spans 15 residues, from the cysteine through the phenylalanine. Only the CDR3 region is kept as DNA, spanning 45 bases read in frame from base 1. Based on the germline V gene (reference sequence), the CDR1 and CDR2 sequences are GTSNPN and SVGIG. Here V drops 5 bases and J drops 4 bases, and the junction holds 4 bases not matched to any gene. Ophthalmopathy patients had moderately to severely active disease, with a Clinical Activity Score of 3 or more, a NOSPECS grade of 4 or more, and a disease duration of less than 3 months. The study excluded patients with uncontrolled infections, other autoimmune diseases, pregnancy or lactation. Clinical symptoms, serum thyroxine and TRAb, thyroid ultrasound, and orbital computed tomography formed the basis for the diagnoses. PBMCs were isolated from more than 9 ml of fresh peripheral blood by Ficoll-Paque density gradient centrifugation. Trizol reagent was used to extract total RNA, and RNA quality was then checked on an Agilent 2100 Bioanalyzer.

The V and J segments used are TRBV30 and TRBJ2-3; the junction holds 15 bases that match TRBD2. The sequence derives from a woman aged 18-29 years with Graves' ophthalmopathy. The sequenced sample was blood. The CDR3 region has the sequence CAWGLAGGPADTQYF. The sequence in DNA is TGTGCCTGGGGACTAGCGGGAGGGCCTGCAGATACGCAGTATTTT.